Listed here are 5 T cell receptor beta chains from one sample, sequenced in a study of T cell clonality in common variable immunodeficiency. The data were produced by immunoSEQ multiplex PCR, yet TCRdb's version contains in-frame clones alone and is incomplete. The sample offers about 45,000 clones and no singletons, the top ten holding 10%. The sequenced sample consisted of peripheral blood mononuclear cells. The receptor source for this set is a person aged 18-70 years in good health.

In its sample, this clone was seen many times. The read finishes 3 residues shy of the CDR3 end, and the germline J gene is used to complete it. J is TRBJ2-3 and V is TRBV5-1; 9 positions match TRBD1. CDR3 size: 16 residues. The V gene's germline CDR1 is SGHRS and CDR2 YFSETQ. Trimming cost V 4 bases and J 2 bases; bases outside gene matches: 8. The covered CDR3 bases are TGCGCCAGCAGCCCACGGACAGGGGACCTCACAGATACG. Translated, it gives CASSPRTGDLTDT. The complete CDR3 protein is CASSPRTGDLTDTQYF.

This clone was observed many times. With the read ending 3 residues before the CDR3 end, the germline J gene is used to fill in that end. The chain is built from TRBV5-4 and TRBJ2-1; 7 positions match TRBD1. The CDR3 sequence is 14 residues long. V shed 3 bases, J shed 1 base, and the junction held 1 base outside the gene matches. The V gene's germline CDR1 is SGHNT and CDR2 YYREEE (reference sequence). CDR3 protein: CASSWDSSYNEQFF. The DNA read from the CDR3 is TGTGCCAGCAGCTGGGACAGTTCCTACAATGAG.

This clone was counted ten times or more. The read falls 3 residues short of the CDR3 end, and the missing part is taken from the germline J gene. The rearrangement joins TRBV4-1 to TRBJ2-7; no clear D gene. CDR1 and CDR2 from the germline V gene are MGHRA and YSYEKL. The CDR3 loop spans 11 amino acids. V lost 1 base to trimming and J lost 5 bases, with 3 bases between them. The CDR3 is CASSQGDEQYF. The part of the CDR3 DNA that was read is TGCGCCAGCAGCCAAGGCGACGAG.

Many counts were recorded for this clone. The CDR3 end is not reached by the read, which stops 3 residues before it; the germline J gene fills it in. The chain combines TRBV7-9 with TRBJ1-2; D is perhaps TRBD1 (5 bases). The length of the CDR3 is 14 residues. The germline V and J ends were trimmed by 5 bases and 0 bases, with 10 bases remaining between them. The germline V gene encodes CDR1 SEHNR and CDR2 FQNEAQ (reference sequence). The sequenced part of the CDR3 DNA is TGTGCCAGCAGCCAGCAGGGAACTAACTATGGC. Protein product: CASSQQGTNYG. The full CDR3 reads CASSQQGTNYGYTF.

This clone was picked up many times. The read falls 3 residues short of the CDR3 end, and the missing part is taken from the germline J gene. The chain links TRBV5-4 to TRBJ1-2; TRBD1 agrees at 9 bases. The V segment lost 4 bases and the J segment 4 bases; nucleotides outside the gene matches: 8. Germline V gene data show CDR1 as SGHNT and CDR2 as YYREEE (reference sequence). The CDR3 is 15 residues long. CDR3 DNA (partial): TGTGCCAGCAGCGCGGACAGGGGAGTTGGCTATGGC. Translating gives CASSADRGVGYG. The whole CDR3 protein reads CASSADRGVGYGYTF.